What follows are 2 T cell receptor beta chains derived from one specimen sequenced in a study of blood T cell repertoires in COVID-19. The method was immunoSEQ multiplex PCR; TCRdb's version includes in-frame clones alone and lacks a portion of them. The sample has a few hundred thousand clones; around 90% are singletons. Sequenced sample: peripheral blood. Source of these receptors: a man aged 50 to 60 with active or convalescent COVID-19.

This chain connects TRBV6-5 to TRBJ1-5, with D hard to call. CDR3 length: 14 amino acids. The germline V gene has CDR1 MNHEY and CDR2 SVGAGI. V lost 6 bases to trimming and J lost 2 bases, with 11 bases between them. For the CDR3, the DNA is TGTGCCAGCAGCTCCGGGATTCGCAATCAGCCCCAGCATTTT. The encoded protein is CASSSGIRNQPQHF.

This sequence joins TRBV9 and TRBJ2-5, with TRBD2 identical over 9 bases. V dropped 0 bases and J dropped 1; count of bases not matched to a gene: 7. CDR1 is SGDLS, CDR2 YYNGEE, per germline. The CDR3 extends over 17 amino acids. CDR3 DNA sequence: TGTGCCAGCAGCGTAGGGGCCCTAGCGGGGCTCCAAGAGACCCAGTACTTC. Translating gives CASSVGALAGLQETQYF.